Listed below are T cell receptor beta chains from one sample, sequenced in a study of T cells in Graves' hyperthyroidism and ophthalmopathy. TCRdb itself ran the multiplex PCR reads through MiXCR, one entry per CDR3 protein. Here the sample spans a few hundred thousand distinct CDR3 sequences, roughly a sixth being singletons. The sample consisted of blood. Receptor source: a woman between 50 and 59 years old with Graves' hyperthyroidism. The CDR3 runs from the conserved cysteine through the conserved F or W. Each record gives: CDR3 DNA, CDR3 protein, V gene, J gene, clone size, D gene. A D gene is named only where the DNA matches it firmly. A clone size is listed for some rows: how often the clone was seen (once, few, many), or a class if it is expanded.

DNA: TGTGCCAGCAGCCCCCCGCCCGATACGCAGTATTTT
CDR3: CASSPPPDTQYF
V: TRBV7-9
J: TRBJ2-3
size: -
D: -

DNA: TGTGCCAGCAGCAGGGACGGTGGAGAAGCTTTCTTT
CDR3: CASSRDGGEAFF
V: TRBV7-3
J: TRBJ1-1
size: -
D: -

DNA: TGTGCCAGCAGTGACTCGGCGGGAGGAGGAAAAAAAGATACGCAGTATTTT
CDR3: CASSDSAGGGKKDTQYF
V: TRBV6-4
J: TRBJ2-3
size: -
D: TRBD2

DNA: TGTGCCAGCAACACAGGGGGTTCACCCCTCCACTTT
CDR3: CASNTGGSPLHF
V: TRBV28
J: TRBJ1-6
size: many
D: TRBD1

DNA: TGTGCCAGCAGCCCCGGGACAGGGCCCGCTTTCTTT
CDR3: CASSPGTGPAFF
V: TRBV7-3
J: TRBJ1-1
size: many
D: TRBD1

DNA: TGTGCCAGCAGCATCACAGCGACGGGCTCTGAAGCTTTCTTT
CDR3: CASSITATGSEAFF
V: TRBV7-2
J: TRBJ1-1
size: many
D: -

DNA: TGCGCCAGCAGCCCGAAGGAAGGTGGGGGCAATCAGCCCCAGCATTTT
CDR3: CASSPKEGGGNQPQHF
V: TRBV5-1
J: TRBJ1-5
size: -
D: -

DNA: TGTGCCAGCAGCTTAGTAGCCGGGACTAGCGGTGAGCAGTTCTTC
CDR3: CASSLVAGTSGEQFF
V: TRBV7-6
J: TRBJ2-1
size: -
D: TRBD2

DNA: TGCAGTGCTAGCGGGGCCCCACTCAGCTCCTACAATGAGCAGTTCTTC
CDR3: CSASGAPLSSYNEQFF
V: TRBV20-1
J: TRBJ2-1
size: -
D: -

DNA: TGCAGCGTTCGTGACGGGGACTCCTACAATGAGCAGTTCTTC
CDR3: CSVRDGDSYNEQFF
V: TRBV29-1
J: TRBJ2-1
size: many
D: -

DNA: TGCGCCAGCAGCGGGAGGACGGTAGCTAACTATGGCTACACCTTC
CDR3: CASSGRTVANYGYTF
V: TRBV4-1
J: TRBJ1-2
size: few
D: -

DNA: TGCAGTGCTAGGGATCCCGGGACAGGTGATGGCTACACCTTC
CDR3: CSARDPGTGDGYTF
V: TRBV20-1
J: TRBJ1-2
size: many
D: TRBD1

DNA: TGTGCCAGCAGACGCGCTAGCGGGACTTCTGTCAATGAGCAGTTCTTC
CDR3: CASRRASGTSVNEQFF
V: TRBV6-2/TRBV6-3
J: TRBJ2-1
size: few
D: TRBD2

DNA: TGTGCCAGCAGCCAGGAGGGACTAGCGGGAGGAGGAAGCGGGGAGCTGTTTTTT
CDR3: CASSQEGLAGGGSGELFF
V: TRBV3-1
J: TRBJ2-2
size: -
D: TRBD2

DNA: TGTGCCAGCAGCTTAGGTTCGCAAGAGACCCAGTACTTC
CDR3: CASSLGSQETQYF
V: TRBV11-2
J: TRBJ2-5
size: many
D: -

DNA: TGTGCCAGCAGTGAAGCCATCCCGTCGGCTGGCTACACCTTC
CDR3: CASSEAIPSAGYTF
V: TRBV6-1
J: TRBJ1-2
size: many
D: -

DNA: TGTGCCAGCAGCTTGGCATACGGTGGAAACACCATATATTTT
CDR3: CASSLAYGGNTIYF
V: TRBV27
J: TRBJ1-3
size: few
D: -

DNA: TGCGCCAGCAGCCCTCATAATCCAGGGGCAACGGAGACCCAGTACTTC
CDR3: CASSPHNPGATETQYF
V: TRBV5-1
J: TRBJ2-5
size: many
D: -

DNA: TGTGCCAGCAGTTTACGTCCCAGCTATGAAGCTTTCTTT
CDR3: CASSLRPSYEAFF
V: TRBV28
J: TRBJ1-1
size: many
D: -

DNA: TGTGCCAGCAGGTTGTGGGGAGATACGCAGTATTTT
CDR3: CASRLWGDTQYF
V: TRBV7-9
J: TRBJ2-3
size: many
D: -

DNA: TGTGCCAGCAGTCGAGCGGGAGTCAGGGAGCAGTACTTC
CDR3: CASSRAGVREQYF
V: TRBV28
J: TRBJ2-7
size: many
D: TRBD2

DNA: TGTGCCAGCAGTTTCTTAGTGAGGGAGCGCGGCACCGGGGAGCTGTTTTTT
CDR3: CASSFLVRERGTGELFF
V: TRBV28
J: TRBJ2-2
size: -
D: -

DNA: TGTGCCAGTAGCCCAGAAGGGACTAGCGGGAGTTACGAGCAGTACTTC
CDR3: CASSPEGTSGSYEQYF
V: TRBV19
J: TRBJ2-7
size: few
D: TRBD2

DNA: TGTGCCAGCAGCATCGGAGGTTCCAAAAACATTCAGTACTTC
CDR3: CASSIGGSKNIQYF
V: TRBV7-3
J: TRBJ2-4
size: few
D: -

DNA: TGTGCCAGCAGTTTAAGGGAAGGCTCTGGAAACACCATATATTTT
CDR3: CASSLREGSGNTIYF
V: TRBV27
J: TRBJ1-3
size: few
D: -

DNA: TGTGCCAGCAGCTCCCGGACTAGCGAGCCTGAGCAGTTCTTC
CDR3: CASSSRTSEPEQFF
V: TRBV11-2
J: TRBJ2-1
size: many
D: TRBD2

DNA: TGTGCCAGCAGCTTTAGCCTAGCGGGGGCCGGGGAGCTGTTTTTT
CDR3: CASSFSLAGAGELFF
V: TRBV7-3
J: TRBJ2-2
size: -
D: TRBD2

DNA: TGTGCCAGCAGGTTACCGGGACGAGCCTACGAGCAGTACTTC
CDR3: CASRLPGRAYEQYF
V: TRBV11-2
J: TRBJ2-7
size: many
D: -

DNA: TGTGCCAGCAGCTTAGGGCTGCAAGGGGAAAAACTGTTTTTT
CDR3: CASSLGLQGEKLFF
V: TRBV9
J: TRBJ1-4
size: -
D: -

DNA: TGTGCCAGCAGCTCTCCACAGGGGACGGCATCTATATACACTAATGAAAAACTGTTTTTT
CDR3: CASSSPQGTASIYTNEKLFF
V: TRBV7-8
J: TRBJ1-4
size: many
D: TRBD1

DNA: TGTGCCAGCAGCGTACAGGGGGCGCGGGCTGAAGCTTTCTTT
CDR3: CASSVQGARAEAFF
V: TRBV11-2
J: TRBJ1-1
size: many
D: TRBD1

DNA: TGTGCCTGGAGCCATACAGGGGGCTTGAACACTGAAGCTTTCTTT
CDR3: CAWSHTGGLNTEAFF
V: TRBV30
J: TRBJ1-1
size: many
D: TRBD1

DNA: TGTGCCAGCGAGACCACCAGGGATTCTACCTACAATGAGCAGTTCTTC
CDR3: CASETTRDSTYNEQFF
V: TRBV27
J: TRBJ2-1
size: few
D: -

DNA: TGCGCCAGCAGGGCTCTTTCGTGGCGGGCGTACGAGCAGTACTTC
CDR3: CASRALSWRAYEQYF
V: TRBV10-1
J: TRBJ2-7
size: few
D: -

DNA: TGTGCCAGCATCCAGTTGGATACGCAGTATTTT
CDR3: CASIQLDTQYF
V: TRBV25-1
J: TRBJ2-3
size: few
D: -

DNA: TGTGCCAGCAGCTCCCTCCCAGATACGCAGTATTTT
CDR3: CASSSLPDTQYF
V: TRBV7-2
J: TRBJ2-3
size: many
D: -

DNA: TGTGCCAGCAGCCCTAACACCGGACACGGAGAGACCCAGTACTTC
CDR3: CASSPNTGHGETQYF
V: TRBV7-9
J: TRBJ2-5
size: -
D: -

DNA: TGTGCCACCAGTGATTTAAATGAAGCTTTCTTT
CDR3: CATSDLNEAFF
V: TRBV24-1
J: TRBJ1-1
size: -
D: -